The T cell receptor (beta chain) under discussion was sequenced for a study of breast tumors, draining lymph nodes, adjacent tissues. TCRdb recomputed calls from the multiplex PCR reads with MiXCR, one row per CDR3 protein. The table includes 13,000 to 15,000 distinct CDR3 sequences, roughly 50% detected once. Looked up from germline, CDR1 is MNHEY and CDR2 is SVGAGI. The CDR3 extends over 15 amino acids. The trim removed 2 bases at V and 4 bases at J, leaving 7 bases unmatched. This clonotype was seen ten or more times. The sequencing input was tumor-adjacent breast tissue. This TCR was recovered from a female donor with breast cancer. Some clones in this sample may be carry-over from other donors' samples. This chain joins TRBV6-5 and TRBJ2-5; 7 positions match TRBD2. CDR3 sequence (DNA): TGTGCCAGCAGTTACCGGGCCGGGAGGAGAGAGACCCAGTACTTC. This gives the protein CASSYRAGRRETQYF.